What follows are 19 T cell receptor beta chains derived from one specimen sequenced in a study of T cell clonality in common variable immunodeficiency. Using immunoSEQ multiplex PCR, the repertoire was profiled, and TCRdb retains in-frame clones only, with some absent. Singletons are absent from the sample, which has about 23,000 clones. Broader study findings: Reportedly, TCR beta sequences from common variable immunodeficiency showed fewer deletions and N-nucleotide insertions.

No antigens are known for them. Sequenced: peripheral blood mononuclear cells. The receptors originated from a human donor with common variable immunodeficiency.

In the case of this clone: The read finishes 3 residues shy of the CDR3 end, and the germline J gene is used to complete it. This chain connects TRBV19 to TRBJ2-3, with D perhaps matching TRBD2 (5 bases). The ends were cut back, 0 bases at V and 5 bases at J, with 12 bases in the middle. CDR1 and CDR2 from the germline V gene are LNHDA and SQIVND (reference sequence). The CDR3 sequence is 15 residues long. CDR3 loop: CASSIESRRGDTQYF. CDR3 DNA (partial): TGTGCCAGTAGTATAGAAAGCCGCCGGGGAGATACG.

This clone turned up a few times. The read ends 3 residues before the CDR3 terminus; that terminus is restored from the germline J gene. The chain uses TRBV2 and TRBJ1-6, with D possibly matching TRBD1 (5 bases). The CDR3 has 13 amino acids. Germline assignment: CDR1 SNHLY and CDR2 FYNNEI. V was cut by 4 bases and J by 9 bases, with 10 bases left in between. The CDR3 spells CASSGGGGSPLHF. CDR3 DNA (partial): TGTGCCAGCAGTGGGGGGGGAGGTTCACCC.

Concerning this clone itself: The read terminates 3 residues ahead of where the CDR3 ends, so the germline J gene completes it. V and J are TRBV19 and TRBJ1-5, with a tentative D call TRBD1 (5 bases). The CDR3 is 17 amino acids. Trimming cost V 7 bases and J 1 base, with 20 bases left between them. Germline loops: CDR1 LNHDA, CDR2 SQIVND (reference sequence). Partial CDR3 DNA: TGTGCCAGTAACCACCAGTGGTCGGGGGTCAGCAATCAGCCC. Translation: CASNHQWSGVSNQP. The entire CDR3 protein is CASNHQWSGVSNQPQHF.

This clone was seen a handful of times. From the germline J gene comes the end of the CDR3, since the read stops 3 residues before it. The chain uses TRBV19 and TRBJ1-2; D gene unclear. Germline CDR1 reads LNHDA; CDR2 reads SQIVND (reference sequence). The CDR3 consists of 13 residues. V lost 3 bases to trimming and J lost 4 bases, with 9 bases between them. CDR3: CASSISPLYGYTF. The CDR3 DNA, read in part, is TGTGCCAGTAGTATTAGCCCCCTCTATGGC.

In regard to this clone: The CDR3 extends 3 residues past the end of the read, so its final part is completed from the germline J gene. J is TRBJ2-1 and V is TRBV18; possible D gene TRBD2, 5 bases. Trimming shortened V by 1 base and J by 2 bases, and 9 bases separated the two germline ends. Germline V gene lookup returns CDR1 KGHSH and CDR2 LQKENI. There are 15 residues in the CDR3. This CDR3 is CASSPLASTYNEQFF. The sequenced part of the CDR3 DNA is TGTGCCAGCTCACCACTTGCTAGCACCTACAATGAG.

The sample holds a few counts of this clone. The read terminates 3 residues ahead of where the CDR3 ends, so the germline J gene completes it. The chain uses TRBV5-5 and TRBJ2-5; a weak D match, TRBD1 (6 bases). Germline V lookup: CDR1 SGHKS, CDR2 YYEKEE (reference sequence). V was cut by 3 bases and J by 5 bases, with 17 bases left in between. The CDR3 length is 15 residues. The chain's CDR3 is CASSYRDYREETQYF. CDR3 bases read: TGTGCCAGCAGCTACCGCGACTACAGGGAGGAGACC.

Remarks on this clone: The read stops 3 residues short of the end of the CDR3; the missing end is completed from the germline J gene. The chain employs TRBV30 and TRBJ2-7; 9 bases fit TRBD2. Germline CDR1 and CDR2: GTSNPN and SVGIG (reference sequence). Losses at the gene ends were 2 bases for V and 4 bases for J; bases not matched to a gene: 6. The CDR3 contains 14 residues. This CDR3 reads CAWSSLAGRYEQYF. The part of the CDR3 DNA that was read is TGTGCCTGGAGTTCGCTAGCGGGGAGATACGAG.

This clone showed up many times. Read data end 3 residues before the CDR3 end; the end is taken from the germline J gene. The chain combines TRBV18 with TRBJ2-1; tentative D call: TRBD2 (5 bases). Trimming removed 4 bases at V and 3 bases at J, with 16 bases between. The CDR3 covers 16 residues. The germline CDR1 and CDR2 sequences are KGHSH and LQKENI. The CDR3 bases that were read are TGTGCCAGCTCACTACTGGAAGCGGCGGTCTACAATGAG. It translates to CASSLLEAAVYNE. Given in full, the CDR3 is CASSLLEAAVYNEQFF. The variable domain in full, completed from reference TRBV18 and TRBJ2-1, reads NAGVMQNPRHLVRRRGQEARLRCSPMKGHSHVYWYRQLPEEGLKFMVYLQKENIIDESGMPKERFSAEFPKEGPSILRIQQVVRGDSAAYFCASSLLEAAVYNEQFFGPGTRLTVL.

On this clone itself: Read sequence stops 3 residues before the CDR3 end, and the germline J gene provides the missing end. The chain uses TRBV19 and TRBJ1-1, with 9 bases matching TRBD1. V shed 3 bases, J shed 4 bases, and the junction held 6 bases outside the gene matches. This CDR3 is built from 15 residues. CDR1 and CDR2 (germline): LNHDA, SQIVND (reference sequence). The DNA read from the CDR3 is TGTGCCAGTAGTATGCCGGGACAGGGCGTCACTGAA. The encoded protein is CASSMPGQGVTE. The entire CDR3 is CASSMPGQGVTEAFF. The full variable domain, in which reference TRBV19 and TRBJ1-1 provide the parts outside the CDR3, is DGGITQSPKYLFRKEGQNVTLSCEQNLNHDAMYWYRQDPGQGLRLIYYSQIVNDFQKGDIAEGYSVSREKKESFPLTVTSAQKNPTAFYLCASSMPGQGVTEAFFGQGTRLTVV.

Many counts were recorded for this clone. The sequence runs out 3 residues before the end of the CDR3; the remainder is reconstructed from the germline J gene. The chain is built from TRBV20-1 and TRBJ2-5; D could derive from TRBD1 or TRBD2 (5 bases each). The CDR3 covers 12 residues. Between the trimmed V and J ends, which lost 3 bases and 5 bases, there was a span of 10 bases. Germline V gene data show CDR1 as DFQATT and CDR2 as SNEGSKA (reference sequence). CDR3: CSARRGVETQYF. Partial CDR3 DNA: TGCAGTGCTAGGAGAGGGGTGGAGACC.

This clone appeared many times. The read gets to within 3 residues of the CDR3 end, and the germline J gene fills in the rest. The rearrangement joins TRBV12-3 or TRBV12-4 to TRBJ2-7, with D perhaps TRBD1 (7 bases). This CDR3 comprises 14 residues. The V end lost 7 bases, the J end lost 6 bases, and 19 bases lay between the germline ends. Incomplete CDR3 DNA: TGTGCCAGCACTCCTAAGGGGACAGCGGGCGAG. Protein: CASTPKGTAGE. The full-length CDR3 reads as CASTPKGTAGEQYF.

Regarding this clone: Coverage ceases 3 residues before the CDR3 finishes, and the germline J gene fills in the end. The chain couples TRBV5-1 to TRBJ1-1; D is unclear. The CDR3 consists of 13 residues. Germline-derived CDR1 and CDR2 are SGHRS and YFSETQ. The V gene lost 4 bases and the J gene lost 3 bases, with 10 bases spanning the gap. The sequenced CDR3 bases are TGCGCCAGCAGCCCCCCTCTAGACACTGAA. Residues: CASSPPLDTE. The whole CDR3 sequence is CASSPPLDTEAFF.

At least ten counts were recorded for this clone. The missing CDR3 end, 3 residues past where the read stops, is filled in from the germline J gene. The gene calls are TRBV20-1 and TRBJ2-7; 10 nucleotides match TRBD2. The trim removed 5 bases at V and 2 bases at J, leaving 6 bases unmatched. This CDR3 is 14 amino acids long. Germline loops: CDR1 DFQATT, CDR2 SNEGSKA (reference sequence). CDR3 DNA (partial): TGCAGTGCTCCGGCCAGCGGGGGGGCCTACGAG. Translation: CSAPASGGAYE. The whole CDR3 reads CSAPASGGAYEQYF.

The sample holds many counts of this clone. The missing CDR3 end, 3 residues past where the read stops, is filled in from the germline J gene. V is TRBV2 and J is TRBJ2-7; 10 nucleotides agree with TRBD1. Germline CDR1 SNHLY, CDR2 FYNNEI. Losses at the gene ends were 5 bases for V and 3 bases for J; bases not matched to a gene: 4. The CDR3 spans 14 residues. The DNA read from the CDR3 is TGTGCCAGCAGTCCCGGGACAGGGGTCTACGAG. Protein sequence: CASSPGTGVYE. The complete CDR3 sequence is CASSPGTGVYEQYF. Variable domain in full (rest from reference TRBV2 and TRBJ2-7): EPEVTQTPSHQVTQMGQEVILRCVPISNHLYFYWYRQILGQKVEFLVSFYNNEISEKSEIFDDQFSVERPDGSNFTLKIRSTKLEDSAMYFCASSPGTGVYEQYFGPGTRLTVT.

This clone was seen many times. The CDR3 goes on 3 residues after the read ends, and that part is filled in from the germline J gene. This chain connects TRBV6-1 to TRBJ2-2, with TRBD1 matching 11 bases. Trimming at V came to 1 base and at J to 6 bases, leaving 7 bases not matched to a gene. CDR3 length: 17 residues. CDR1 is MNHNS, CDR2 SASEGT, per germline. CDR3 DNA (partial): TGTGCCAGCAGTGAAGGGAGGACAGGGGGCGCCCCCGGGGAG. Translating it yields CASSEGRTGGAPGE. Given in full, the CDR3 is CASSEGRTGGAPGELFF.

In this sample, this clone turned up many times. The CDR3 goes on 3 residues after the read ends, and that part is filled in from the germline J gene. The chain couples TRBV7-2 to TRBJ2-7; 7 nucleotides align to TRBD1. CDR1 SGHTA and CDR2 FQGNSA come from the germline V gene. The CDR3 extends over 15 amino acids. V lost 5 bases to trimming and J lost 3 bases; unmatched junction nucleotides: 10. The CDR3 bases that were read are TGTGCCAGCAGCCGTCCGGGACAGCTGATCTACGAG. Protein product: CASSRPGQLIYE. The full CDR3 sequence reads CASSRPGQLIYEQYF.

With regard to this clone: The DNA ends 3 residues before the CDR3 does, and the rest of the CDR3 is filled in from the germline J gene. V and J are TRBV20-1 and TRBJ2-7; D uncertain. This CDR3 contains 10 residues. The V gene lost 5 bases and the J gene lost 3 bases, with 5 bases spanning the gap. Germline V gene lookup returns CDR1 DFQATT and CDR2 SNEGSKA (reference sequence). CDR3 residues: CSAGRYEQYF. The part of the CDR3 DNA that was read is TGCAGTGCTGGGCGCTACGAG.

Many counts were recorded for this clone. The read halts 3 residues ahead of the CDR3 end, with the missing end drawn from the germline J gene. The rearrangement uses TRBV18 and TRBJ2-7, with a weak D call TRBD2 (5 bases). This CDR3 is 14 amino acids long. V shed 6 bases and J shed 5 bases, with 17 bases lying between them. Germline values: CDR1 KGHSH, CDR2 LQKENI. The CDR3 loop reads CASSRLTGWNEQYF. The covered CDR3 bases are TGTGCCAGCTCTAGATTAACGGGGTGGAACGAG.

This clone came up many times. The observed sequence ends 3 residues before the CDR3 terminus, with the missing tail filled in from the germline J gene. This chain uses TRBV6-2 or TRBV6-3 with TRBJ2-7; 10 bases map to TRBD1. CDR1 and CDR2 from the germline V gene are MNHEY and SVGEGT. The V and J ends lost 6 bases and 2 bases, in that order; junction bases with no gene match: 10. CDR3 length equals 16 residues. CDR3 sequence: CASSPGTGVLTYEQYF. The sequenced part of the CDR3 DNA is TGTGCCAGCAGCCCCGGGACAGGGGTTTTAACCTACGAG.